This note documents a single T cell receptor (beta chain) sequence. In this sample, this clone turned up a few times. The antigen it recognizes is unknown. Qualities for individual bases were not recorded, and no much larger clone is one base off. The data belong to a study of blood T cell repertoires in COVID-19 (dated by TCRdb to about 2020). Looking at the study overall: The collaborator samples originated in the United States, Italy and Spain and spanned the acute and convalescent phases of COVID-19. Subjects who had been exposed to COVID-19, were actively infected with it, or had recovered from it provided the deeply sampled blood TCRbeta repertoires that made up the dataset. The material from the prospective study consisted of cDNA or gDNA derived from T cells, B-cell-depleted T cells, or PBMCs. HLA class I and class II types, where available, came from metadata supplied by the sample provider rather than from assay-based typing. A de-identified subject ID, COVID-19 status, age in years and sex were almost always included in the sample metadata. The repertoires were released in a freely available public database meant as a resource for research on the immune response to SARS-CoV-2. The samples were drawn from two sources: the first 160 participants of the ongoing ImmuneRACE study, and 1,000 to 1,500 subjects contributed by 6 global collaborators. The paper as a whole reports these results and caveats: How much clinical and demographic metadata was included differed by source and by participant, and the metadata was provided uncurated.

Collaborating institutions collected whole blood in K2EDTA tubes following their own protocols. For TCRbeta analysis, collaborator samples were shipped as frozen whole blood, as isolated PBMCs, or as DNA extracted from either sample type. TCRbeta CDR3 regions were amplified from genomic DNA by means of the immunoSEQ Assay, a bias-controlled multiplex PCR. The original methods were these. The number of nucleated cells in each sample was estimated by amplification of reference gene primers within the assay. To quantify the absolute abundance of each unique TCRbeta CDR3 rearrangement, sequence reads were collapsed and filtered. For each sample, productive Simpson clonality was calculated as the square root of Simpson's diversity index across productive rearrangements. TCRdb carries this immuneACCESS record with in-frame sequences only. Its versions omit some clonotypes, under half of them owing to an unresolved V gene in the studies checked, with the rest unexplained. V, J and clone size are taken as reported in that table, and D and trimming were inferred from the DNA itself. The sample table contains approximately 30,000 clones; only one count was recorded for 91% of them. About 15% of the sample rests with the top ten.

The trim is 2 bases for V and 0 bases for J, with a gap of 8 bases between the germline ends. From the cysteine up to the phenylalanine, the CDR3 has a length of 15 residues. The DNA shown is the 45-base CDR3, in frame from base 1. Per the germline V gene, MDHEN is the CDR1 and SYDVKM is the CDR2. The material sequenced was peripheral blood. The receptor was isolated from a human donor with active COVID-19. The donor label of this sample is uncertain. This chain is built from TRBV28 and TRBJ1-5, with the D gene call left open. CDR3 region: CASSLIQNSNQPQHF. The DNA is TGTGCCAGCAGTTTAATACAGAATAGCAATCAGCCCCAGCATTTT.